This T cell receptor beta chain emerged from a study of shared clonotypes between healthy human individuals. Clones were read by immunoSEQ multiplex PCR, and TCRdb kept only the in-frame ones, dropping some. The sample has under 2.5 million clones, less than 95% seen once; the top ten hold approximately 0.41%. Study outcomes and limitations: An anticipated effect of sequencing depth on clonotype sharing among donors was recognized.

Note on this clone: Its matching antigen is unknown.

Trimming took off 4 bases at V and 12 bases at J, with 13 bases between the two ends. In germline, CDR1 is SGHAT, CDR2 FQNNGV. This CDR3 contains 12 residues. The source material was naive CD4+ T cells from PBMCs. This sample's subset: CD45RA+ positively selected. This clonotype was obtained from a young man in good health. Some clones in this sample may be carry-over from other donors' samples. The chain couples TRBV11-2 to TRBJ2-1, with D maybe TRBD2 (6 bases). CDR3 sequence: CASSSAGPLQFF. CDR3 bases: TGTGCCAGCAGCTCAGCGGGCCCCCTGCAGTTCTTC.